Listed here are 21 T cell receptor beta chains from one sample, sequenced in a study of blood T cell repertoires in COVID-19. Some clones are missing from TCRdb's copy, which holds only in-frame ones; the method was immunoSEQ multiplex PCR. The table shows approximately 59,000 clones, with around 89% occurring only once. Sequencing was done on a sample of peripheral blood. These receptor sequences come from a human donor in a cohort sampled during active COVID-19.

CDR3 DNA sequence: TGCGCCAGCAGTGAGACTAGGGCCCTGACACCCCTCCACTTT. Its translation: CASSETRALTPLHF. This sequence joins TRBV10-2 and TRBJ1-6, with D unresolved. With 2 bases removed from V and 11 bases from J, the gap between germline ends came to 13 bases. Looked up from germline, CDR1 is WSHSY and CDR2 is SAAADI. The CDR3 is 14 residues long.

The J gene is TRBJ2-7, the V gene TRBV3-1 (or the pseudogene TRBV3-2); D gene uncertain. The V and J ends lost 0 bases and 0 bases respectively, with 12 bases between them. From germline, CDR1 is LGHDT and CDR2 YNNKEL (reference sequence). The CDR3 totals 16 residues. This CDR3 reads CASSQDGMWSSYEQYF. The CDR3 DNA sequence: TGTGCCAGCAGCCAAGACGGAATGTGGAGCTCCTACGAGCAGTACTTC.

V is TRBV5-6 and J is TRBJ1-6; TRBD1 might be the D (6 bases). V gave up 4 bases and J gave up 1 base, with 12 bases separating them. Germline assignment: CDR1 SGHDT and CDR2 YYEEEE. The CDR3 sequence is 16 residues long. The CDR3 loop reads CASSIQGSSYNSPLHF. The CDR3 region has the DNA TGTGCCAGCAGCATTCAGGGGTCGTCCTATAATTCACCCCTCCACTTT. The whole variable domain, filled in from reference TRBV5-6 and TRBJ1-6, reads DAGVTQSPTHLIKTRGQQVTLRCSPKSGHDTVSWYQQALGQGPQFIFQYYEEEERQRGNFPDRFSGHQFPNYSSELNVNALLLGDSALYLCASSIQGSSYNSPLHFGNGTRLTVT.

The chain employs TRBV9 and TRBJ2-7, with D maybe TRBD1 (6 bases). The CDR3 covers 16 residues. V was clipped by 4 bases and J by 3 bases, with 20 bases between them. The germline gives CDR1 SGDLS, CDR2 YYNGEE. The CDR3 here is CASSPSPTGTYYEQYF. The CDR3 DNA reads as TGTGCCAGCAGCCCCTCCCCCACCGGGACATACTACGAGCAGTACTTC.

The J gene is TRBJ2-7, the V gene TRBV14; 8 nucleotides match TRBD2. V dropped 1 base and J dropped 4; count of bases not matched to a gene: 6. In germline, CDR1 is SGHDN, CDR2 FVKESK. There are 15 residues in the CDR3. The chain's CDR3 is CASSQAGGPGYEQYF. DNA of the CDR3: TGTGCCAGCAGCCAAGCGGGGGGGCCGGGGTACGAGCAGTACTTC.

J is TRBJ2-5 and V is TRBV19, with TRBD2 matching over 8 bases. Trimming cost V 3 bases and J 7 bases; bases outside gene matches: 7. Germline values: CDR1 LNHDA, CDR2 SQIVND (reference sequence). The CDR3 length is 14 residues. This CDR3 reads CASSIGGADGTQYF. The CDR3 DNA follows: TGTGCCAGTAGTATCGGGGGGGCGGACGGGACCCAGTACTTC.

The chain combines TRBV5-3 with TRBJ1-3; 7 bases align to TRBD1. TRBV5-3 is placed among ORFs of uncertain function. The CDR3 covers 16 residues. V was clipped by 2 bases and J by 5 bases; unmatched bases: 10. The CDR3 loop reads CARSFPGTEDRNTIYF. In DNA form, the CDR3 reads TGTGCCAGAAGCTTTCCAGGGACAGAAGATAGAAACACCATATATTTT.

This clone was seen just once. V usage is TRBV9 and J usage is TRBJ1-1; 7 bases align to TRBD1. Germline-derived CDR1 and CDR2 are SGDLS and YYNGEE. The CDR3 is made up of 14 amino acids. V dropped 0 bases and J dropped 1; count of bases not matched to a gene: 0. CDR3 coding DNA: TGTGCCAGCAGCGTAGGGGACAGGAACACTGAAGCTTTCTTT. This gives the protein CASSVGDRNTEAFF.

This clone occurred once. The V and J genes are TRBV11-3 and TRBJ1-3; 10 bases map to TRBD1. Germline lookup yields CDR1 SGHNT and CDR2 YENEEA. After removal of 3 bases from V and 0 bases from J, the junction contained 2 bases not matched to a gene. The CDR3 runs to 16 residues. This chain's CDR3 is CASSLGQGSSGNTIYF. As DNA, the CDR3 is TGTGCCAGCAGCTTGGGACAGGGGAGCTCTGGAAACACCATATATTTT.

The V call is TRBV19, the J call TRBJ1-3; no clear D gene. V was cut by 2 bases and J by 0 bases, with 11 bases left in between. Per the germline V gene, CDR1 is LNHDA and CDR2 is SQIVND (reference sequence). The CDR3 spans 16 residues. CDR3 residues: CASSIIGVASGNTIYF. The CDR3 region has the DNA TGTGCCAGTAGTATAATAGGCGTAGCCTCTGGAAACACCATATATTTT.

The chain employs TRBV7-2 and TRBJ2-5, with 8 positions matching TRBD2. The germline V gene has CDR1 SGHTA and CDR2 FQGNSA. This CDR3 has 15 amino acids. V gave up 4 bases and J gave up 2 bases; unmatched junction bases: 6. The CDR3: CASSSGGRLQETQYF. Written as DNA, the CDR3 is TGTGCCAGCAGCTCGGGGGGGCGTCTGCAAGAGACCCAGTACTTC.

The V call is TRBV4-1, the J call TRBJ2-5, with 13 bases fitting TRBD2. This CDR3 region has 16 residues. V lost 1 base and J lost 4; bases outside the gene matches: 3. Looked up from germline, CDR1 is MGHRA and CDR2 is YSYEKL. CDR3 in DNA: TGCGCCAGCAGCCAAGGGGGACTAGCGGGGAGAGAGACCCAGTACTTC. It translates to CASSQGGLAGRETQYF.

V gene TRBV11-2 combines with J gene TRBJ2-7; TRBD1 agrees at 7 bases. The CDR3 has 14 amino acids. The V gene end was trimmed by 1 base and the J gene end by 3 bases; junction bases not matched to a gene: 3. The germline CDR1 and CDR2 sequences are SGHAT and FQNNGV. CDR3 bases: TGTGCCAGCAGCTTAGTGGCAGGGGGCTACGAGCAGTACTTC. Its translation is CASSLVAGGYEQYF.

The J gene is TRBJ2-1, the V gene TRBV3-1 (or the pseudogene TRBV3-2); D not resolved. The CDR3 totals 15 residues. V lost 1 base to trimming and J lost 10 bases, with 17 bases between them. Germline-derived CDR1 and CDR2 are LGHDT and YNNKEL (reference sequence). The CDR3, as DNA: TGTGCCAGCAGCCAAGCCCTAAATGCTGGTTGGGAGCAGTTCTTC. Amino acids: CASSQALNAGWEQFF.

Here the CDR3 DNA reads TGTGCCAGCAGCTCTCCGACTAGCGGGGGGGCGGGAGAGACCCAGTACTTC. It encodes CASSSPTSGGAGETQYF. V usage is TRBV7-6 and J usage is TRBJ2-5; 14 bases are shared with TRBD2. The CDR3 totals 17 residues. J lost 4 bases, V lost 4 bases, and 8 bases had no gene match. Per germline, CDR1 SGHVS and CDR2 FNYEAQ.

The chain couples TRBV10-1 to TRBJ2-7; 8 bases fit TRBD1. This CDR3 spans 15 amino acids. V was pared by 1 base and J by 5 bases, with 7 bases of the junction left unmatched. From germline, CDR1 is WNHNN and CDR2 SYGVQD (reference sequence). The CDR3 coding sequence is TGCGCCAGCAGTGAGTATGGACAGGGTGTACACGAGCAGTACTTC. This encodes CASSEYGQGVHEQYF.

The J gene is TRBJ1-3, the V gene TRBV11-3; D remains ambiguous. V gave up 1 base and J gave up 0 bases, with 4 bases separating them. The V gene's germline CDR1 is SGHNT and CDR2 YENEEA. The CDR3 contains 14 residues. This chain's CDR3 is CASSLGGSGNTIYF. The CDR3 DNA reads TGTGCCAGCAGCTTAGGAGGCTCTGGAAACACCATATATTTT.

This chain uses TRBV13 with TRBJ1-5, with 11 positions matching TRBD1. Germline CDR1 and CDR2: PRHDT and FYEKMQ (reference sequence). This CDR3 is 15 amino acids long. The junction had 0 bases not matched to a gene; V was cut back by 3 bases and J by 2 bases. The CDR3 sequence is CASSLGQGGNQPQHF. CDR3 DNA: TGTGCCAGCAGCTTGGGACAGGGGGGCAATCAGCCCCAGCATTTT. The variable domain in full, completed from reference TRBV13 and TRBJ1-5, reads AAGVIQSPRHLIKEKRETATLKCYPIPRHDTVYWYQQGPGQDPQFLISFYEKMQSDKGSIPDRFSAQQFSDYHSELNMSSLELGDSALYFCASSLGQGGNQPQHFGDGTRLSIL.

The count of this clone is one. V and J are TRBV24-1 and TRBJ2-2, with TRBD1 matching over 7 bases. CDR3 length: 14 amino acids. CDR1 is KGHDR, CDR2 SFDVKD, per germline. J was trimmed by 7 bases and V by 5 bases; bases with no gene match: 6. The DNA of the CDR3 is TGTGCCACCAGTGCTCGACAGGGCAGCGGGGAGCTGTTTTTT. Encoded protein: CATSARQGSGELFF.

Only a few counts were recorded for this clone. The V gene is TRBV5-5, the J gene TRBJ1-6; D is unclear. Germline loops: CDR1 SGHKS, CDR2 YYEKEE (reference sequence). The CDR3 sequence is 15 residues long. V gave up 6 bases and J gave up 2 bases, with 12 bases separating them. This CDR3 is CASTAGFAYNSPLHF. The DNA of the CDR3 is TGTGCCAGCACTGCAGGTTTCGCCTATAATTCACCCCTCCACTTT.

The chain employs TRBV12-3 or TRBV12-4 and TRBJ1-3; D unclear. This CDR3 spans 13 amino acids. Trimming pared 6 bases from V and 0 bases from J, leaving 6 bases between. Written as DNA, the CDR3 is TGTGCCAGCAGGACAAACTCTGGAAACACCATATATTTT. Protein: CASRTNSGNTIYF.